These 21 T cell receptor beta chains originate from one sample sequenced in a study of regulatory T cells in long-lasting Graves disease. Both iRepertoire HTBI primers and Arm-PCR of CDR3 regions were used to build the TCR beta libraries. One entry per CDR3 protein results from TCRdb running MiXCR on the multiplex PCR reads. The table has around 400,000 distinct CDR3 sequences, around 15% seen once; the top ten hold about 20%. Time point of the sample: newly diagnosed GD, antithyroid drugs for less than 3 months. Isolated PBMC RNA provided the starting material for the TCR library. The material was peripheral blood mononuclear cells (PBMCs), obtained at new diagnosis, from a patient treated with antithyroid drugs. These receptors came from a female donor with Graves disease.

This clonotype was seen at least ten times. The CDR3 loop reads CASKGHQAQPQHF. In DNA, the CDR3 is TGTGCCAGCAAGGGACATCAGGCCCAGCCCCAGCATTTT. The V gene is TRBV2, the J gene TRBJ1-5; tentatively, D is TRBD1 (6 bases). The CDR3 covers 13 residues. Germline loops: CDR1 SNHLY, CDR2 FYNNEI. Between the trimmed V and J ends, which lost 7 bases and 7 bases, there was a span of 14 bases.

This clonotype was observed a handful of times. The chain is built from TRBV5-6 and TRBJ2-3; D is perhaps TRBD1 (6 bases). The germline V gene has CDR1 SGHDT and CDR2 YYEEEE. V lost 6 bases and J lost 11, with 16 bases in between. This CDR3 has 12 amino acids. CDR3: CASTLSTGKQYF. The CDR3 nucleotides read TGTGCCAGCACCTTATCAACAGGGAAGCAGTATTTT.

Regarding this clonotype: One base away lies a much larger clone, so this may be a sequencing read error. The chain recombines TRBV20-1 with TRBJ2-1, with 10 bases aligning to TRBD2. The CDR3 covers 19 residues. Per germline, CDR1 DFQATT and CDR2 SNEGSKA (reference sequence). Unmatched junction bases numbered 14, after V lost 3 bases and J lost 0 bases. The CDR3 DNA follows: TGCAGTGCTAGGGGTTTTTCGGCTAGCGGGAGAGACTCCTACAATGAGCAGTTCTTC. Translating it yields CSARGFSASGRDSYNEQFF.

This clonotype occurred a few times. The rearrangement links TRBV12-3 or TRBV12-4 to TRBJ2-3, with 13 bases identical to TRBD2. The CDR3 covers 17 residues. The ends lost 1 base at V and 6 bases at J; junction bases unmatched: 7. The CDR3 here is CASSLGLAGGMRDTQYF. In DNA form, the CDR3 reads TGTGCCAGCAGTTTAGGACTAGCGGGGGGCATGCGGGATACGCAGTATTTT.

The chain combines TRBV3-1 with TRBJ1-1; weak D call: TRBD1 (5 bases). CDR3 length: 13 amino acids. Trimming stripped 2 bases from V and 8 bases from J, with 12 bases between. Germline V gene data show CDR1 as LGHDT and CDR2 as YNNKEL (reference sequence). For the CDR3, the DNA is TGTGCCAGCAGCCAAAACGCGGGGGGGGAAGCTTTCTTT. Translation gives CASSQNAGGEAFF.

In this sample, this clonotype turned up many times. The chain employs TRBV28 and TRBJ2-7; maybe TRBD1 (6 bases). This CDR3 comprises 14 residues. Germline V lookup: CDR1 MDHEN, CDR2 SYDVKM. V lost 4 bases and J 4 bases, leaving 14 bases between the germline ends. CDR3 bases: TGTGCCAGCAGTTCCCCACGGACAGATTACGAGCAGTACTTC. Translating gives CASSSPRTDYEQYF.

The table lists this clonotype with many counts. The chain links TRBV10-2 to TRBJ2-5; D possibly uses TRBD1 or TRBD2 (5 bases each). CDR3 size: 15 residues. Between the trimmed V and J ends, which lost 7 bases and 5 bases, there was a span of 20 bases. CDR1 is WSHSY, CDR2 SAAADI, per germline. The CDR3 reads CASMGLGTIGETQYF. The CDR3 bases are TGCGCCAGCATGGGGTTGGGGACGATCGGGGAGACCCAGTACTTC.

This clonotype appeared many times. V gene TRBV7-2 combines with J gene TRBJ2-5; D not certain. V was cut by 5 bases and J by 5 bases, with 15 bases left in between. CDR3 length: 14 amino acids. CDR1 is SGHTA, CDR2 FQGNSA, per germline. CDR3 bases: TGTGCCAGCAGCCTAACATTTTTGGGGGAGACCCAGTACTTC. Translation gives CASSLTFLGETQYF.

The sample holds many counts of this clonotype. The chain recombines TRBV6-2 or TRBV6-3 with TRBJ2-1; 10 positions match TRBD2. V shed 4 bases, J shed 6 bases, and the junction held 6 bases outside the gene matches. The CDR3 extends over 15 amino acids. Germline lookup yields CDR1 MNHEY and CDR2 SVGEGT. In DNA, the CDR3 is TGTGCCAGCAGTTCTGGACTAGCGGCAACCAATGAGCAGTTCTTC. Its translation: CASSSGLAATNEQFF.

In its sample, this clonotype was seen many times. This sequence joins TRBV19 and TRBJ2-2; 14 positions match TRBD2. V shed 4 bases, J shed 4 bases, and the junction held 5 bases outside the gene matches. The CDR3 spans 17 residues. Per the germline V gene, CDR1 is LNHDA and CDR2 is SQIVND (reference sequence). CDR3 loop: CASSKGLAGESTGELFF. In DNA form, the CDR3 reads TGTGCCAGTAGTAAGGGACTAGCGGGAGAGAGCACCGGGGAGCTGTTTTTT.

This clonotype came up a few times. This chain uses TRBV4-1 with TRBJ1-4; a weak D match, TRBD1 (6 bases). The CDR3 is made up of 13 amino acids. Trimming shortened V by 4 bases and J by 8 bases, and 11 bases separated the two germline ends. Germline-derived CDR1 and CDR2 are MGHRA and YSYEKL. The CDR3 nucleotides read TGCGCCAGCAGCCTTGGACAGCGGGAAAAACTGTTTTTT. Translating it yields CASSLGQREKLFF.

The chain uses TRBV11-2 and TRBJ2-3; weak D call: TRBD1 (5 bases). The germline CDR1 and CDR2 sequences are SGHAT and FQNNGV. Trimming stripped 1 base from V and 6 bases from J, with 14 bases between. The CDR3 runs 15 residues. CDR3 sequence (DNA): TGTGCCAGCAGCTTAGGGGCAGGGAAATTCGATACGCAGTATTTT. Translated: CASSLGAGKFDTQYF.

This clonotype showed up many times. The chain recombines TRBV2 with TRBJ1-2; TRBD1 matches 8 bases. Germline lookup yields CDR1 SNHLY and CDR2 FYNNEI. The CDR3 runs 14 residues. The trim removed 5 bases at V and 8 bases at J, leaving 10 bases unmatched. CDR3 in amino acids: CASSPGTGRQGYTF. In DNA, the CDR3 is TGTGCCAGCAGTCCCGGGACAGGAAGGCAAGGCTACACCTTC.

This clonotype was seen repeatedly, ten times or more. This chain connects TRBV20-1 to TRBJ1-1; D is ambiguous. V gave up 3 bases and J gave up 0 bases, with 14 bases separating them. The CDR3 contains 15 residues. Per germline, CDR1 DFQATT and CDR2 SNEGSKA (reference sequence). The CDR3 sequence: CSASAFMELNTEAFF. CDR3 DNA: TGCAGTGCTAGTGCCTTTATGGAACTGAACACTGAAGCTTTCTTT.

With respect to this clonotype: This may come from a read error, since a much larger clone is one base off. The V call is TRBV2, the J call TRBJ2-1; 7 nucleotides match TRBD2. This CDR3 is built from 17 residues. The V gene's germline CDR1 is SNHLY and CDR2 FYNNEI. After removal of 6 bases from V and 5 bases from J, the junction contained 16 bases not matched to a gene. The CDR3 coding sequence is TGTGCCAGCAGCCTCCAGTGGGGGGGTCCCCGTAACAATGAGCAGTTCTTC. Its translation is CASSLQWGGPRNNEQFF.

This clonotype was counted at least ten times. CDR3: CSVVISGAETHGYTF. The CDR3 DNA reads as TGCAGCGTTGTCATCTCAGGGGCGGAAACACATGGCTACACCTTC. The chain links TRBV29-1 to TRBJ1-2; possible D gene TRBD1, 6 bases. V was cut by 4 bases and J by 6 bases, with 21 bases left in between. The germline gives CDR1 SQVTM, CDR2 ANQGSEA. There are 15 residues in the CDR3.

At least ten counts were recorded for this clonotype. The rearrangement uses TRBV5-5 and TRBJ2-2, with D tentatively TRBD1 or TRBD2 (5 bases each). Germline lookup yields CDR1 SGHKS and CDR2 YYEKEE (reference sequence). Trimming shortened V by 2 bases and J by 4 bases, and 12 bases separated the two germline ends. The CDR3 loop spans 15 amino acids. CDR3 DNA sequence: TGTGCCAGCAGCTTACGAGGGGATCTCACCGGGGAGCTGTTTTTT. It is translated as CASSLRGDLTGELFF.

CDR3 amino acids: CASSEVGSYEQYF. The CDR3 DNA reads TGTGCCAGCAGCGAAGTGGGAAGCTACGAGCAGTACTTC. The chain has TRBV4-2 and TRBJ2-7; D ambiguous. Trimming left V 5 bases short and J 3 bases short, with 11 bases between. Germline loops: CDR1 LGHNA, CDR2 YNFKEQ. The CDR3 totals 13 residues.

The chain employs TRBV6-1 and TRBJ1-2; D perhaps matches TRBD1 (5 bases). Trimming left V 7 bases short and J 7 bases short, with 16 bases between. CDR3 length: 13 amino acids. Looked up from germline, CDR1 is MNHNS and CDR2 is SASEGT. CDR3 loop: CASTLPGARGYTF. The CDR3 DNA reads as TGTGCCAGCACCCTTCCCGGGGCGCGTGGCTACACCTTC.

This clonotype was found many times. The gene calls are TRBV7-3 and TRBJ2-1; D remains ambiguous. This CDR3 comprises 14 residues. CDR1 and CDR2 (germline): SGHTA, FQGTGA. V gave up 0 bases and J gave up 5 bases, with 8 bases separating them. This CDR3 reads CASSLTGFNNEQFF. CDR3 DNA: TGTGCCAGCAGCTTAACAGGGTTCAACAATGAGCAGTTCTTC.

This clonotype has at least ten counts. The chain couples TRBV7-2 to TRBJ2-3; weak D call: TRBD2 (5 bases). V was shortened by 6 bases and J by 6 bases, with 13 bases between the two germline ends. CDR1 is SGHTA and CDR2 is FQGNSA in the germline V gene. The CDR3 has 13 amino acids. CDR3 loop: CASSYRKRDTQYF. The CDR3 DNA is TGTGCCAGCAGTTACCGTAAGCGGGATACGCAGTATTTT. The variable domain in full, with the rest retrieved from reference TRBV7-2 and TRBJ2-3, is GAGVSQSPSNKVTEKGKDVELRCDPISGHTALYWYRQSLGQGLEFLIYFQGNSAPDKSGLPSDRFSAERTGGSVSTLTIQRTQQEDSAVYLCASSYRKRDTQYFGPGTRLTVL.